Detailed here is one T cell receptor beta chain. Time point specified: after neoadjuvant nivolumab, at surgical resection. With V trimmed by 0 bases and J by 6 bases, 9 bases remained unmatched. The germline V gene encodes CDR1 SGHRS and CDR2 YFSETQ. The CDR3 sequence is 16 residues long. The sample originates from a study of neoadjuvant anti-PD-1 for oral cavity cancer. Study in general: Most patients had three to four biweekly doses of 3 mg/kg nivolumab before resection.

Profiled with immunoSEQ multiplex PCR; TCRdb holds only in-frame clones, not every one. The table shows over 65,000 clones, with approximately 85% occurring only once. This sequence joins TRBV5-1 and TRBJ2-1, with 7 nucleotides matching TRBD2. This material consisted of PBMCs, taken after nivolumab (anti-PD-1) treatment. This sequence originates from a person between 35 and 79 years old with oral cavity squamous cell carcinoma. CDR3 nucleotides: TGCGCCAGCAGCTTGGGGGCTAGCGGTAACCTCAATGAGCAGTTCTTC. Translated: CASSLGASGNLNEQFF.